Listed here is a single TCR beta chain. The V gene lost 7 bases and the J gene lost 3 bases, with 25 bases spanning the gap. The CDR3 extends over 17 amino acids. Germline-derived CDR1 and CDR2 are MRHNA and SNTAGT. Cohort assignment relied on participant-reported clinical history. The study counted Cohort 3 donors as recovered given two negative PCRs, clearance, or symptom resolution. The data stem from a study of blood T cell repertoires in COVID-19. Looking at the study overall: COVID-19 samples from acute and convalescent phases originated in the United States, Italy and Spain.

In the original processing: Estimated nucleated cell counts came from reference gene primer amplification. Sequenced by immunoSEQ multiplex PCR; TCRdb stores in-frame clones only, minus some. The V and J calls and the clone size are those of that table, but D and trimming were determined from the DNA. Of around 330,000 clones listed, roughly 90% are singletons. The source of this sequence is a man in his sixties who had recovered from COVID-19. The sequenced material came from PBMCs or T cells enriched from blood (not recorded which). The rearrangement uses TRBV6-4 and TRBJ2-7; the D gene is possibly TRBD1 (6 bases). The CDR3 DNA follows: TGTGCCAGCAACCCTAGTCAAGGATCTGAGGGACACTACGAGCAGTACTTC. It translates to CASNPSQGSEGHYEQYF.